This T cell receptor beta chain was sequenced in a study of blood T cell repertoires in COVID-19. Across the whole study: Samples taken during acute and convalescent COVID-19 were collected in the United States, Italy and Spain. Sample material is recorded as cDNA or gDNA derived from T cells, B-cell-depleted T cells, or PBMCs.

Original analysis: Amplification of reference gene primers was used by the study to estimate nucleated cell counts. Clones were read by immunoSEQ multiplex PCR, and TCRdb kept only the in-frame ones, dropping some. D and trimming come from the DNA, and the V and J calls and clone size come from that table. The sample yields approximately 220,000 clones, roughly 87% seen once. The CDR3 extends over 15 amino acids. V lost 0 bases to trimming and J lost 4 bases; unmatched junction nucleotides: 5. Germline loops: CDR1 MNHNS, CDR2 SASEGT. Enrolled through a virtual design, the participants were between roughly 18 and 90 years of age and came from under 25 US areas.

Material: PBMCs or T cells enriched from blood (not recorded which). The rearrangement uses TRBV6-1 and TRBJ2-7; 8 bases line up with TRBD2. This sequence was found in a woman aged 25 to 39 with acute COVID-19. The CDR3 protein is CASSEARGGYYEQYF. The CDR3 coding sequence is TGTGCCAGCAGTGAAGCACGGGGGGGGTATTACGAGCAGTACTTC.